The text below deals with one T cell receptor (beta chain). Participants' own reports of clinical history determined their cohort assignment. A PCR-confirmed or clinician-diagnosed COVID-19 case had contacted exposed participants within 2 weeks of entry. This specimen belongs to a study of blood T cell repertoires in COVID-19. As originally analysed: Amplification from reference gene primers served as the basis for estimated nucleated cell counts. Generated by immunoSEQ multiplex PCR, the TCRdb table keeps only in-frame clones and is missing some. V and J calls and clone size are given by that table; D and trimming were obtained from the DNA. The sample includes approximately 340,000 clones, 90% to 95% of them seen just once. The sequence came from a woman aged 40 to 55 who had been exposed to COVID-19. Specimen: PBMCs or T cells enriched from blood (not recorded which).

This chain's CDR3 is CASSETGGSWTEAFF. The CDR3 region has the DNA TGTGCCAGTAGTGAAACAGGGGGATCGTGGACTGAAGCTTTCTTT. V is TRBV19 and J is TRBJ1-1, with TRBD1 matching over 8 bases. The germline V gene encodes CDR1 LNHDA and CDR2 SQIVND (reference sequence). The V gene end was trimmed by 5 bases and the J gene end by 5 bases; junction bases not matched to a gene: 10. The CDR3 consists of 15 residues. Supplemented by reference TRBV19 and TRBJ1-1, the full variable domain reads DGGITQSPKYLFRKEGQNVTLSCEQNLNHDAMYWYRQDPGQGLRLIYYSQIVNDFQKGDIAEGYSVSREKKESFPLTVTSAQKNPTAFYLCASSETGGSWTEAFFGQGTRLTVV.